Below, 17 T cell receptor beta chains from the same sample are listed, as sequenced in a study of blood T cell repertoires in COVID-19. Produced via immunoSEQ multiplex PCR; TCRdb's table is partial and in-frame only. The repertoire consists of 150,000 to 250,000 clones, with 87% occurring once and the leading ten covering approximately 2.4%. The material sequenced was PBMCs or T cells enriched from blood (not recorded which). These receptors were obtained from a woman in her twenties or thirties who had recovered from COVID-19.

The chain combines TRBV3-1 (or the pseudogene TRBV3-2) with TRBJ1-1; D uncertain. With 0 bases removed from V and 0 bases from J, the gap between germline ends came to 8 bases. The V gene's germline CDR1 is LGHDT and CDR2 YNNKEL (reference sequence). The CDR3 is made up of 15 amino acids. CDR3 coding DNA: TGTGCCAGCAGCCAAGATCTAGGAATGAACACTGAAGCTTTCTTT. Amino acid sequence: CASSQDLGMNTEAFF.

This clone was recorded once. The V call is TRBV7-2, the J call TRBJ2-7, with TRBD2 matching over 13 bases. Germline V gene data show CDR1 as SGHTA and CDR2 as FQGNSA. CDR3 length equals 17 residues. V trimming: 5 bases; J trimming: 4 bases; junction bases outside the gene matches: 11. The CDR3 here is CASSQAGTSGIRYEQYF. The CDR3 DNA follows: TGTGCCAGCAGCCAAGCCGGGACTAGCGGGATAAGGTACGAGCAGTACTTC.

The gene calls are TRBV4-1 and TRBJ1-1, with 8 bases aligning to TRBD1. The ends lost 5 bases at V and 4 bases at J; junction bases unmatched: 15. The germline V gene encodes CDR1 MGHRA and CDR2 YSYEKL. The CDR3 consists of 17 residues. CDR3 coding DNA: TGCGCCAGCAGCTTCCGAGGACAGGGAGGATTGGGCACTGAAGCTTTCTTT. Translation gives CASSFRGQGGLGTEAFF.

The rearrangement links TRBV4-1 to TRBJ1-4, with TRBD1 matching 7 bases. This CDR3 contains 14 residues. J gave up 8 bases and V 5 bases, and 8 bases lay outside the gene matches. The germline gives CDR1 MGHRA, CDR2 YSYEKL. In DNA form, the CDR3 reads TGCGCCAGCAGCGCGGGACAGCGGGAGGAAAAACTGTTTTTT. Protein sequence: CASSAGQREEKLFF.

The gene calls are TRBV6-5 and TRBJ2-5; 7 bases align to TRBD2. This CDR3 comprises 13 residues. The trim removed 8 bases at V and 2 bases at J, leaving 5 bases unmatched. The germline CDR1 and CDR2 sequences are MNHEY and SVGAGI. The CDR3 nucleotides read TGTGCCAGCTCACGGACTAGGCAAGAGACCCAGTACTTC. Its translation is CASSRTRQETQYF.

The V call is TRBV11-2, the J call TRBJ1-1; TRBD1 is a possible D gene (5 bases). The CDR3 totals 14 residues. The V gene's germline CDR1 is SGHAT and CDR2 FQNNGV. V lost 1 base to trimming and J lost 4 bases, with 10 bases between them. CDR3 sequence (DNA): TGTGCCAGCAGCTTAGTTCGGGGGAGCACTGAAGCTTTCTTT. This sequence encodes CASSLVRGSTEAFF.

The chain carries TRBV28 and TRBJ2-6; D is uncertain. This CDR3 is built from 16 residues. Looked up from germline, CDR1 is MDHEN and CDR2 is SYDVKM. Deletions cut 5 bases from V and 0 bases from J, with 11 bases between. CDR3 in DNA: TGTGCCAGCAGTACTCAGGTACACTCTGGGGCCAACGTCCTGACTTTC. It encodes CASSTQVHSGANVLTF.

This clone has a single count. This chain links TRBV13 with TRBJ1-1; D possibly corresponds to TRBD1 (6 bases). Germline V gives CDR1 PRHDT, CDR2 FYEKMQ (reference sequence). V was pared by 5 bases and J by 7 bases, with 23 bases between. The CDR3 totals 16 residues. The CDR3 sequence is CASSVEGHGTTGEAFF. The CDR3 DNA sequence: TGTGCCAGCAGCGTAGAGGGACACGGTACCACAGGTGAAGCTTTCTTT.

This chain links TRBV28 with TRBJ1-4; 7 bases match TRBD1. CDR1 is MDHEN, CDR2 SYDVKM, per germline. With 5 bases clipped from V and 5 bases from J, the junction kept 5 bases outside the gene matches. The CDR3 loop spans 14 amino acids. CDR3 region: CASSPGTENEKLFF. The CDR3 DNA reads TGTGCCAGCAGTCCCGGGACAGAGAATGAAAAACTGTTTTTT.

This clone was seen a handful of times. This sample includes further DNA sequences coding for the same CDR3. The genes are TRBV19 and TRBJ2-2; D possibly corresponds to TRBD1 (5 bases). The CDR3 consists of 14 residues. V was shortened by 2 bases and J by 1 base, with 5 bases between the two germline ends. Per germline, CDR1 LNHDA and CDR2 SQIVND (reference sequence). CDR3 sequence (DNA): TGTGCCAGTAGTATACAGGGGAACACCGGGGAGCTGTTTTTT. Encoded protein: CASSIQGNTGELFF.

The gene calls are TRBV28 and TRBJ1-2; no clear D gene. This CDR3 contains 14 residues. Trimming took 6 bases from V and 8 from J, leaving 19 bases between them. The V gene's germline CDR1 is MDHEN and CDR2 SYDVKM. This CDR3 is CASSSEVGLRGYTF. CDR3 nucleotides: TGTGCCAGCAGCTCCGAGGTCGGATTACGGGGCTACACCTTC.

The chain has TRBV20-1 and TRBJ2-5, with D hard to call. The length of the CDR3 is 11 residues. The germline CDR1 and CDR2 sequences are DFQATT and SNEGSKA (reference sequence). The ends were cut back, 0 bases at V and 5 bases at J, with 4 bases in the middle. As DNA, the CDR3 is TGCAGTGCTAGAGAAGCGGAGACCCAGTACTTC. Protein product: CSAREAETQYF.

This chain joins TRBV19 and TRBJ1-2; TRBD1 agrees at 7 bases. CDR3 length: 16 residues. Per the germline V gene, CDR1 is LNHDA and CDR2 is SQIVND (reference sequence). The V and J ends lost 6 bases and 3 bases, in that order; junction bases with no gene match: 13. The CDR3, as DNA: TGTGCCAGTAGATCTACCAGAACAGGGGCCTACTATGGCTACACCTTC. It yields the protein CASRSTRTGAYYGYTF.

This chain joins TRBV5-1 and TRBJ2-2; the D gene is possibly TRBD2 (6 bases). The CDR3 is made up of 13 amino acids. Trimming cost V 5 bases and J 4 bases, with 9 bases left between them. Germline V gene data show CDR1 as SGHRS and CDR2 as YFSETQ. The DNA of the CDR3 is TGCGCCAGCAGGCTAGCGACCACCGGGGAGCTGTTTTTT. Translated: CASRLATTGELFF.

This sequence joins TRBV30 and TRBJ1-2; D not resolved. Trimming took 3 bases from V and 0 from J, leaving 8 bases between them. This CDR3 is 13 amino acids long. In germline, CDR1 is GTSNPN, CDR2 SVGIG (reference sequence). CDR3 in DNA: TGTGCCTGGAGGACGGGAACTAACTATGGCTACACCTTC. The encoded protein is CAWRTGTNYGYTF.

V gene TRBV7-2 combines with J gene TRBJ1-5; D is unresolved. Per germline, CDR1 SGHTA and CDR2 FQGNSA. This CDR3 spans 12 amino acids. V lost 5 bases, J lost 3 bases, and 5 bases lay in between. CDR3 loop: CASSTSNQPQHF. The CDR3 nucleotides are TGTGCCAGCAGCACTTCCAATCAGCCCCAGCATTTT.

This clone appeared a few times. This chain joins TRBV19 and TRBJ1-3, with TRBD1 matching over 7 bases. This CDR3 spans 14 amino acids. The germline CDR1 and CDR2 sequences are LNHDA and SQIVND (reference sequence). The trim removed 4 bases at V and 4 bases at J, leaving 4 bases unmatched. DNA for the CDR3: TGTGCCAGTAGTACCTCGACAGGGGGAAACACCATATATTTT. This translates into CASSTSTGGNTIYF.